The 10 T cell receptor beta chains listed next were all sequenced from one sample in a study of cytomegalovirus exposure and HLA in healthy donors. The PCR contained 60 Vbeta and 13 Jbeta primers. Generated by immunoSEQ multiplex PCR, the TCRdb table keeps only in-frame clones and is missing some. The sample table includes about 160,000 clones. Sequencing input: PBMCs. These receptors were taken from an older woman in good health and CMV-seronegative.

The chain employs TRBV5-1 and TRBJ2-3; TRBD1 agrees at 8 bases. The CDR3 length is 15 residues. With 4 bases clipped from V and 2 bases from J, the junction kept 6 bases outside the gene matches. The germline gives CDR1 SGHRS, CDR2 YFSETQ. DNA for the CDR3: TGCGCCAGCAGCCTCGGACAGGGACACACAGATACGCAGTATTTT. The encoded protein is CASSLGQGHTDTQYF.

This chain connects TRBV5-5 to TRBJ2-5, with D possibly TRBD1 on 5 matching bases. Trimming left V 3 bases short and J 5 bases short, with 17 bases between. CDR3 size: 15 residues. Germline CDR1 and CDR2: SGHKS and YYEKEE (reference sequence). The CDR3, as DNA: TGTGCCAGCAGCTCGGTTCCAGGGAAAAGGGAGACCCAGTACTTC. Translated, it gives CASSSVPGKRETQYF. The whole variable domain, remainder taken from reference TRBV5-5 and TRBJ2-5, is DAGVTQSPTHLIKTRGQQVTLRCSPISGHKSVSWYQQVLGQGPQFIFQYYEKEERGRGNFPDRFSARQFPNYSSELNVNALLLGDSALYLCASSSVPGKRETQYFGPGTRLLVL.

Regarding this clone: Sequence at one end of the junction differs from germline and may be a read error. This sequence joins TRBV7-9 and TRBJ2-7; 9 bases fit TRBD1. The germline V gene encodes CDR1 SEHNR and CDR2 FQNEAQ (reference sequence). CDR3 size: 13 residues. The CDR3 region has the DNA TGTGCCAGCAGCTTAGAAGGGGCGGACAGGGGTTATTTC. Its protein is CASSLEGADRGYF.

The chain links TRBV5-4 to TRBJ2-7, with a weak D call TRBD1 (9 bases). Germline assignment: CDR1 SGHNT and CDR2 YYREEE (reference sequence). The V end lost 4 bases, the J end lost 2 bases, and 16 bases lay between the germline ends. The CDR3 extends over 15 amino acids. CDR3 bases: TGTGCCAGCAGCCGGGGGGGACAGGGAACCTACGAGCAGTACTTC. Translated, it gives CASSRGGQGTYEQYF.

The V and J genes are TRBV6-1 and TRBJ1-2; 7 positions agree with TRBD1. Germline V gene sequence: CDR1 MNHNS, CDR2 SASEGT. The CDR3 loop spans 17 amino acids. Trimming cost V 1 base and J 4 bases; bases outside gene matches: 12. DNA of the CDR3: TGTGCCAGCAGTGAAGGACGTGGAGGGGGCGGCATCTATGGCTACACCTTC. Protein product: CASSEGRGGGGIYGYTF.

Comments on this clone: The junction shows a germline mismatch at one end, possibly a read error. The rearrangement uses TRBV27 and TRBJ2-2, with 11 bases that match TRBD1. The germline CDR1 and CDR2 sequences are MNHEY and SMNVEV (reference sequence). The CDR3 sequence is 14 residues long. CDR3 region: CASSYRTGGGELLF. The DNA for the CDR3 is TGTGCCAGCAGTTATCGGACAGGGGGCGGGGAGCTGCTTTTT.

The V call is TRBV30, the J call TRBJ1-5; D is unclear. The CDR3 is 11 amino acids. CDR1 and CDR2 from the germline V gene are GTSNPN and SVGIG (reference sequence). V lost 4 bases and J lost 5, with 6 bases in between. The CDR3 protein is CAWIRDQPQHF. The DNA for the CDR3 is TGTGCCTGGATTCGAGATCAGCCCCAGCATTTT.

The CDR3 nucleotides are TGCAGCGTTGTAGGGGCCACAGAGCAGTACTTC. Protein: CSVVGATEQYF. This chain links TRBV29-1 with TRBJ2-7; D is possibly TRBD1 (5 bases). This CDR3 comprises 11 residues. V was trimmed by 4 bases and J by 7 bases, leaving 11 bases between them. CDR1 SQVTM and CDR2 ANQGSEA come from the germline V gene.

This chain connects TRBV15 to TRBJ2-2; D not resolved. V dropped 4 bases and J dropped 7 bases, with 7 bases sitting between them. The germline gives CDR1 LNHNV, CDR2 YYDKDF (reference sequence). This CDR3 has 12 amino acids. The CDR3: CATSTLNGELFF. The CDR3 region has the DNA TGTGCCACCAGCACTCTAAACGGGGAGCTGTTTTTT.

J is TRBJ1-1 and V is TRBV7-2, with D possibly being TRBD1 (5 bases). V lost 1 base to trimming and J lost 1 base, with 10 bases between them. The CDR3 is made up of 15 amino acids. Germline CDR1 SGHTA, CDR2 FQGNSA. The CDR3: CASSLEGARNTEAFF. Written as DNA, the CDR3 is TGTGCCAGCAGCTTAGAAGGGGCGCGGAACACTGAAGCTTTCTTT.